Sequencing of this T cell receptor beta chain was carried out in a study of CD8 T cells in ankylosing spondylitis. Study-wide results and limits: A subset of motif variants has previously been described in the synovial fluid and blood of reactive arthritis. Reported data indicate significant enrichment of disease-linked clones within matched ankylosing spondylitis synovial fluid.

At least ten counts were recorded for this clonotype. The antigen is not known. The TCR beta libraries were generated through quantitative 5'-RACE incorporating molecular barcodes. TCRdb used MiXCR to reprocess the 5' RACE reads, holding one entry per CDR3 protein. The sample contains under 250,000 distinct CDR3 sequences, 10% to 13% of which appear only once. This CDR3 region has 17 residues. Germline CDR1 reads KGHDR; CDR2 reads SFDVKD. V was trimmed by 4 bases and J by 0 bases, leaving 15 bases between them. Sequenced input: blood, either unsorted or a sorted T cell fraction (not recorded which). The chain uses TRBV24-1 and TRBJ2-1; D might be TRBD2 (6 bases). This clonotype was sampled from a male donor with ankylosing spondylitis or in good health (not recorded which). CDR3 sequence reads: CATSEGGLGRSYNEQFF. Written as DNA, the CDR3 is TGTGCCACCAGTGAGGGGGGACTCGGGCGCTCCTACAATGAGCAGTTCTTC.